This T cell receptor beta chain was recorded in a study of a mutant IDH1 vaccine in newly diagnosed glioma. Study information: In some groups vaccination began 4-6 weeks post-radiotherapy; others received it with temozolomide. Week 35 was assigned to visit V12, and week 47 was assigned to visit V13.

Libraries were prepared by immunoSEQ multiplex PCR; TCRdb keeps only in-frame clonotypes and omits some of them. The sample carries some 42,000 clones, 83% recorded once. The germline CDR1 and CDR2 sequences are DFQATT and SNEGSKA (reference sequence). The CDR3 contains 11 residues. Notes on this clone: Its target is not known. Other DNA sequences within the sample encode an identical CDR3.

Described time point: week 35, safety follow-up. It was 300 ug of mutant IDH1 20-mer peptide that made up each vaccine dose, given with topical imiquimod. The chain couples TRBV20-1 to TRBJ2-3; a weak D match, TRBD1 (5 bases). The clonotype comes from a woman between 45 and 60 years old with glioma. Sequenced here: PBMCs, sampled from a glioma patient whose treatment included an IDH1 peptide vaccine. The CDR3, as DNA: TGCAGCCTTCCAGGGCCAGATACGCAGTATTTT. As protein: CSLPGPDTQYF.